Sequencing of this TCR beta chain was carried out in a study of blood T cell repertoires in COVID-19. This clone was seen once. Repertoires were generated with immunoSEQ multiplex PCR, while TCRdb's copy carries only in-frame clones and drops some. The data contain about 64,000 clones, 88% of them singletons. Sequencing was done on a sample of PBMCs or T cells enriched from blood (not recorded which). The receptor was derived from a woman in her forties who had recovered from COVID-19.

CDR3: CASSIFQGGRYGYTF. The CDR3 DNA follows: TGTGCCAGTAGTATTTTCCAGGGGGGTCGGTATGGCTACACCTTC. The chain couples TRBV19 to TRBJ1-2; 7 nucleotides agree with TRBD1. The length of the CDR3 is 15 residues. The germline V gene has CDR1 LNHDA and CDR2 SQIVND (reference sequence). Losses at the gene ends were 3 bases for V and 5 bases for J; bases not matched to a gene: 9. Combining the CDR3 with reference TRBV19 and TRBJ1-2 gives the whole variable domain DGGITQSPKYLFRKEGQNVTLSCEQNLNHDAMYWYRQDPGQGLRLIYYSQIVNDFQKGDIAEGYSVSREKKESFPLTVTSAQKNPTAFYLCASSIFQGGRYGYTFGSGTRLTVV.